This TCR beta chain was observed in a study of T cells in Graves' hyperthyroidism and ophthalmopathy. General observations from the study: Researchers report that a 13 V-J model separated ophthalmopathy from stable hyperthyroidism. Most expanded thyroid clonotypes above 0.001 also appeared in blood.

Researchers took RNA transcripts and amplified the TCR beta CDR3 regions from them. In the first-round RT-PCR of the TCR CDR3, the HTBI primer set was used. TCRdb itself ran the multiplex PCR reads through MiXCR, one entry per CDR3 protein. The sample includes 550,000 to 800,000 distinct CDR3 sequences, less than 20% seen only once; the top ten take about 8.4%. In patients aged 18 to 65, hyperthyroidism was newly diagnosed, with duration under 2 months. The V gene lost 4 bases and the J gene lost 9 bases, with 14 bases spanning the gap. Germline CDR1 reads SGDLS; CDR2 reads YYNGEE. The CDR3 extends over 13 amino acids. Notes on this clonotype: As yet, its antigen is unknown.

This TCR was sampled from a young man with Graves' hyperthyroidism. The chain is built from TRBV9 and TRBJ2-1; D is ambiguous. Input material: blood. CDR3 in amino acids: CASSPSLWGEQFF. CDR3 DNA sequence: TGTGCCAGCAGCCCTTCCCTGTGGGGTGAGCAGTTCTTC.